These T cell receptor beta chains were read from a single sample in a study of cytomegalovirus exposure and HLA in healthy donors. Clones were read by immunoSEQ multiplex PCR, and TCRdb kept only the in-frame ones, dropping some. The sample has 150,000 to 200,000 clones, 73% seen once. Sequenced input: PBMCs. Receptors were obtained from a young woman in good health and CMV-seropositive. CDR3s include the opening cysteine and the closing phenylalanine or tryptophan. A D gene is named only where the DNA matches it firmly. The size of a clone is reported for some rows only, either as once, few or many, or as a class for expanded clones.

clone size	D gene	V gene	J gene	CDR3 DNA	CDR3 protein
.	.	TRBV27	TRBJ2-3	TGTGCCAGCACAGGGCCCACAGATACGCAGTATTTT	CASTGPTDTQYF
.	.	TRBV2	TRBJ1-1	TGTGCCAGCAGTGTAGGGAGAAGGGCTGAAGCTTTCTTT	CASSVGRRAEAFF
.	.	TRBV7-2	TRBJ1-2	TGTGCCAGCAGCTCTAGGGGGAGGGATAGGGGTTTTCGGTATGGCTACACCTTC	CASSSRGRDRGFRYGYTF
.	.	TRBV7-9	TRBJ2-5	TGTGCCAGCAGCCCCTCGGAGACCCAGTACTTC	CASSPSETQYF
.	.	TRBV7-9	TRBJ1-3	TGTGCCAGCAGCCCCTTCGCAGGAAGCTCTGGAAACACCATATATTTT	CASSPFAGSSGNTIYF
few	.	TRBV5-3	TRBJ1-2	TGTGCCAGAAGCTTTAACAGGGATGGCTACACCTTC	CARSFNRDGYTF
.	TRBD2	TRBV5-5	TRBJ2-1	TGTGCCAGCAGCTTGTATCCAGCGGGGGGAAGTGGTGAGCAGTTCTTC	CASSLYPAGGSGEQFF
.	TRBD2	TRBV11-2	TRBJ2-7	TGTGCCAGCAGCCCTTTAGCGGGGGCCAGCTACGAGCAGTACTTC	CASSPLAGASYEQYF
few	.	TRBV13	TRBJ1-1	TGTGCCAGCAGCCCCCTTTTTAGGGGGAACACTGAAGCTTTCTTT	CASSPLFRGNTEAFF
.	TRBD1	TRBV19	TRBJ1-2	TGTGCCAGTAGTCCTGGGACAGGGGGCGGCGGCTACACCTTC	CASSPGTGGGGYTF
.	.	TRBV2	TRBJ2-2	TGTGCCAGCAGCGGGGTAGACGGGGAGCTGTTTTTT	CASSGVDGELFF
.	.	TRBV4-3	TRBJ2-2	TGCGCCAGCAGCCAAGATCCCGGGGTCGGCTACACCGGGGAGCTGTTTTTT	CASSQDPGVGYTGELFF
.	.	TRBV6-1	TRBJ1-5	TGTGCCAGCAGTGAACCGGGAGACCCCGATCAGCCCCAGCATTTT	CASSEPGDPDQPQHF
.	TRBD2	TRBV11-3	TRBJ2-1	TGTGCCAGCAGCAGAACAGGACTAGCGGGGGATGAGCAGTTCTTC	CASSRTGLAGDEQFF
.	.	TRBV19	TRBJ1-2	TGTGCCAGTAGTATCGGGGAATATGGCTACACCTTC	CASSIGEYGYTF
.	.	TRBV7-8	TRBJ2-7	TGTGCCAGCAGCTTTAACAGGGTCTCCTACGAGCAGTACTTC	CASSFNRVSYEQYF
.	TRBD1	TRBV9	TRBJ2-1	TGTGCCAGCAGCCCAAGACAGGGATCCTACAATGAGCAGTTCTTC	CASSPRQGSYNEQFF
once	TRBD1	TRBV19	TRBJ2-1	TGTGCCAGTAGTTCCCGGGACAGGGGCCCCAGGAGCTCCTACAATGAGCAGTTCTTC	CASSSRDRGPRSSYNEQFF
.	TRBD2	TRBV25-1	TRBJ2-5	TGTGCCAGCAGCCCACCTAGCGGGGTCCCGGGGACCCAGTACTTC	CASSPPSGVPGTQYF
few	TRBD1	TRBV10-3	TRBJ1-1	TGTGCCACTACACAGGGGACTGAAGCTTTCTTT	CATTQGTEAFF
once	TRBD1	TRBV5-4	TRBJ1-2	TGTGCCAGCAGCCAGGGGGGACAGGCGTACTTCAGCTACACCTTC	CASSQGGQAYFSYTF
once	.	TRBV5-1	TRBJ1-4	TGCGCCAGCAGCTTGGCCGGTTTTCGGGATGAAAAACTGTTTTTT	CASSLAGFRDEKLFF
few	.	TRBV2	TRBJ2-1	TGTGCCAGCAGGTCTAAACCCCCACAGGGCTATGAGCAGTTCTTC	CASRSKPPQGYEQFF
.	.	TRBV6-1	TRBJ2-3	TGTGCCAGCAGTGATTTGGGGCCCCGGGCGGCAGATACGCAGTATTTT	CASSDLGPRAADTQYF
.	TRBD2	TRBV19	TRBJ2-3	TGTGCCAGTACCGCAGGATGGAAGACTAGCGGGCCTAGCACAGATACGCAGTATTTT	CASTAGWKTSGPSTDTQYF
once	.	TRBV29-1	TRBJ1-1	TGCAGCGTCTACTACAACACTGAAGCTTTCTTT	CSVYYNTEAFF
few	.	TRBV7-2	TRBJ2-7	TGTGCCAGCACCCCGACTGCGTGGTCCTACGAGCAGTACTTC	CASTPTAWSYEQYF
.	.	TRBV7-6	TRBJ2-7	TGTGCCAGCAGCTCACCCCCGGTCGAGCAGTACTTC	CASSSPPVEQYF
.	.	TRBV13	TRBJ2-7	TGTGCCAGCAGCTTGAGGACATCCTACGAGCAGTACTTC	CASSLRTSYEQYF
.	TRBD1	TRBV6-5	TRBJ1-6	TGTGCCAGCAGTTCGGGACAGGCCCTAATTTCACCCCTCCACTTT	CASSSGQALISPLHF
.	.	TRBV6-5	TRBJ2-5	TGTGCCAGCAGTTCCGCCGATTACGAGGAGTACTTC	CASSSADYEEYF
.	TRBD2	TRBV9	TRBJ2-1	TGTGCCAGCAGTAGCGGGGGGACGTACAATGAGCAGTTCTTC	CASSSGGTYNEQFF
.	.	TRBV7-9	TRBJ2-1	TGTGCCAGCAGCCCCCCGGGACACCACAATGAGCAGTTCTTC	CASSPPGHHNEQFF
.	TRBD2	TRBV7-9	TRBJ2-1	TGTGCCAGCAGCCTTAGCGGGGGGGCCCGCAATGAGCAGTTCTTC	CASSLSGGARNEQFF
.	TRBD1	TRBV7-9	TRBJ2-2	TGTGCCAGCAGCTTTGGGACAGGGAAGCTGTTTTTT	CASSFGTGKLFF
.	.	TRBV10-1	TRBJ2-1	TGCGCCAGCAGCAGCGTGGCCGGGACAACCTCCTACAATGAGCAGTTCTTC	CASSSVAGTTSYNEQFF
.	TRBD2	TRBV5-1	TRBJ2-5	TGCGCCAGCAGGCCCGGACTAGCCTCCCTTCGCCCCCACCAAGAGACCCAGTACTTC	CASRPGLASLRPHQETQYF
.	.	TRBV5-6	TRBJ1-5	TGTGCCAGCAGCGCGTTACGGTATAGCAATCAGCCCCAGCATTTT	CASSALRYSNQPQHF
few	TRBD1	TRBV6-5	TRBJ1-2	TGTGCCAGCAGCCGCAACAGGGGGCGCAGCTATGGCTACACCTTC	CASSRNRGRSYGYTF
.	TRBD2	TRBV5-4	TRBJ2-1	TGTGCCAGCAGCCAGGTCGGTGAACGGGGGGCCTACAATGAGCAGTTCTTC	CASSQVGERGAYNEQFF